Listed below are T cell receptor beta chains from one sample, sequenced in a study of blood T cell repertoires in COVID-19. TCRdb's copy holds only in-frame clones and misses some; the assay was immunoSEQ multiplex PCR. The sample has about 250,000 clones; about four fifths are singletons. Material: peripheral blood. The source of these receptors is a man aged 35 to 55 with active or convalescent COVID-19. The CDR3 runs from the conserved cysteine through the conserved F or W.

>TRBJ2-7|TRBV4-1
CASSQVPIGLAGSSYEQYF
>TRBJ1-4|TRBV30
CAWSFFGTGEVEKLFF
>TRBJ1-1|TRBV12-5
CASGPRRGQAFF
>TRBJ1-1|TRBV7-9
CASSLGQARTEAFF
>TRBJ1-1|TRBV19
CASSIYGLNTEAFF
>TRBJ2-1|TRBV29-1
CSVEDLREKYNEQFF
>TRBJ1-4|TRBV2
CASQTGLGEKLFF
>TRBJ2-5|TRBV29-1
CSAWAGQYIQETQYF
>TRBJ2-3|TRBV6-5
CASSRTGTSVQYF
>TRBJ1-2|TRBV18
CASSRQGVGYTF
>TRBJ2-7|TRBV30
CAWGSSQGAREQYF
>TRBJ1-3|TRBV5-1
CASSSDRAISGNTIYF
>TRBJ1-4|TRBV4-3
CASSQSSRGVGLNEKLFF
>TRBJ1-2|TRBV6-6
CASSEGAAQGGYGYTF